These T cell receptor beta chains were read from a single sample in a study of cytomegalovirus exposure and HLA in healthy donors. Repertoires were generated with immunoSEQ multiplex PCR, while TCRdb's copy carries only in-frame clones and drops some. In the table there are roughly 86,000 clones, 65% of which are singletons. Specimen: PBMCs. All receptors come from a woman aged 45-65 years in good health and CMV-seropositive. Each CDR3 is given with its conserved first and last residue. Fields, in order: clone size, D gene, J gene, V gene, CDR3 DNA, CDR3 protein. A D gene is named only where the DNA matches it firmly. Expanded clones are given a class, and other clones once, few, many or no size at all.

once	TRBD1	TRBJ2-7	TRBV5-4	TGTGCCAGCAGCTTGGGGGGACAGGGAAGAAACTACGAGCAGTACTTC	CASSLGGQGRNYEQYF
-	-	TRBJ1-4	TRBV7-6	TGTGCCAGCAGCTTAGAAGTCGGGGGGTCACTTGGTAATGAAAAACTGTTTTTT	CASSLEVGGSLGNEKLFF
-	-	TRBJ1-2	TRBV6-6	TGTGCCAGCAGTTCCTCGGACAGTGGCTATGGCTACACCTTC	CASSSSDSGYGYTF
-	TRBD1	TRBJ2-7	TRBV11-2	TGTGCCAGCAGCTACGGGACAGGGGTCGAGCAGTACTTC	CASSYGTGVEQYF
once	TRBD1	TRBJ1-2	TRBV30	TGTGCCTGTACAGGGGGTCCCAGCTATGGCTACACCTTC	CACTGGPSYGYTF
-	TRBD2	TRBJ2-1	TRBV15	TGTGCCACCAGCACTCACGGGACTAGCGGGGGGCTTTACAATGAGCAGTTCTTC	CATSTHGTSGGLYNEQFF
-	-	TRBJ2-2	TRBV7-2	TGTGCCAGCAGCTCGACAGACCCGAACACCGGGGAGCTGTTTTTT	CASSSTDPNTGELFF
-	-	TRBJ1-2	TRBV30	TGTGCCTGGAGTGCCAACCGGGTGGACTATGGCTACACCTTC	CAWSANRVDYGYTF
-	-	TRBJ1-4	TRBV19	TGTGCCAGTAGTATAACTGTTCAGGTTAATGAAAAACTGTTTTTT	CASSITVQVNEKLFF
many	-	TRBJ2-7	TRBV6-4	TGTGCCAGCAGTGTGCGGCGCCACGAGCAGTACTTC	CASSVRRHEQYF
-	TRBD1	TRBJ2-7	TRBV6-5	TGTGCCAGCAGTTTGCAGGGGGCAAGGGTTTACGAGCAGTACTTC	CASSLQGARVYEQYF
few	-	TRBJ1-1	TRBV27	TGTGCCAGCAGTTTAGGGTATCGAGGAAACACTGAAGCTTTCTTT	CASSLGYRGNTEAFF
-	-	TRBJ1-5	TRBV27	TGTGCCAGCAGTACAGGGTCGAACAATCAGCCCCAGCATTTT	CASSTGSNNQPQHF
-	TRBD1	TRBJ1-1	TRBV27	TGTGCCAGCAGTACAGGGGGACGTGAAGCTTTCTTT	CASSTGGREAFF
few	-	TRBJ1-2	TRBV2	TGTGCCAGCAGTTCTTACAGGTCTTTTGGGGACTATGGCTACACCTTC	CASSSYRSFGDYGYTF
few	TRBD2	TRBJ2-5	TRBV6-5	TGTGCCAGCAGGACAACATCGGGAGGCGAGACCCAGTACTTC	CASRTTSGGETQYF
-	-	TRBJ2-2	TRBV5-1	TGCGCCAGCAGGGGAGAGATTTTCACCGGGGAGCTGTTTTTT	CASRGEIFTGELFF
-	TRBD1	TRBJ2-7	TRBV27	TGTGCCAGCAGTCCCGGGACAGCCTACGAGCAGTACTTC	CASSPGTAYEQYF
-	TRBD1	TRBJ2-3	TRBV28	TGTGCCAGCAGCCCCGAACTCTCGTTGCGGACAGGGAGCACAGATACGCAGTATTTT	CASSPELSLRTGSTDTQYF
-	-	TRBJ1-1	TRBV28	TGTGCCAGCAGGAAAACCAGGGGCACTGAAGCTTTCTTT	CASRKTRGTEAFF
-	-	TRBJ1-6	TRBV6-5	TGTGCCAGCAGTTTCGACAGGCGCTTGGGGTCACCCCTCCACTTT	CASSFDRRLGSPLHF
-	TRBD2	TRBJ2-1	TRBV7-9	TGTGCCAGCACCCGGGGGGGGGCAGGCGAGCAGTTCTTC	CASTRGGAGEQFF
-	TRBD1	TRBJ1-6	TRBV28	TGTGCCAGCAGTCCGGGACAGGGTAATTCACCCCTCCACTTT	CASSPGQGNSPLHF
few	-	TRBJ2-5	TRBV28	TGTGCCAGCAGCCGGGACTACCAAGAGACCCAGTACTTC	CASSRDYQETQYF
-	-	TRBJ2-7	TRBV28	TGTGCCAGCAACCCAGCGGGTTTAGACTACGAGCAGTACTTC	CASNPAGLDYEQYF
-	-	TRBJ1-1	TRBV2	TGTGCCAGCACCGGACAGTCCGTTGGCGCTTTCTTT	CASTGQSVGAFF
few	TRBD2	TRBJ2-2	TRBV5-1	TGCGCCAGCAGCTGGACTAGCGGGGTCCTTAACACCGGGGAGCTGTTTTTT	CASSWTSGVLNTGELFF
-	TRBD1	TRBJ1-2	TRBV6-5	TGTGCCACCACGAGAGGGGGACAGGCTAACTATGGCTACACCTTC	CATTRGGQANYGYTF
-	-	TRBJ1-2	TRBV6-5	TGTGCCAGCAGTGAAGGTGGGGCGAGCTATGGCTACACCTTC	CASSEGGASYGYTF
-	-	TRBJ2-3	TRBV29-1	TGCAGCGTTGAAGATCGGGGGGCCCCAGATACGCAGTATTTT	CSVEDRGAPDTQYF
few	-	TRBJ1-1	TRBV7-3	TGTGCCAGCAGCCCTTCCCATCAGGGGACTGAAGCTTTCTTT	CASSPSHQGTEAFF